A single T cell receptor beta chain is shown here with its context. Its antigen is currently unknown. This sample stems from a study of cytomegalovirus exposure and HLA in healthy donors. Study findings and constraints: The authors excluded some V segments, including TRBV6-2 and TRBV6-3, as indistinguishable. Later analysis found that TCR beta chains associated with HLA were more clonally expanded than other, equally common chains. According to an earlier analysis, most TCR beta V segments yielded productive rearrangements about 90% or about 30% of the time. In a later analysis, TCR association rates varied by HLA locus: DRB1 most, HLA-C fewest.

13 Jbeta primers and 60 Vbeta primers were used for the PCR. Only in-frame clones appear in the TCRdb table, and some are missing; sequencing was by immunoSEQ multiplex PCR. The table shows approximately 130,000 clones, with roughly four fifths occurring only once. CDR3 length: 15 residues. Germline loops: CDR1 LGHNA, CDR2 YSLEER. V gave up 2 bases and J gave up 0 bases, with 9 bases separating them. The specimen sequenced was PBMCs. The source is a woman in her late teens or twenties in good health and CMV-seronegative. The chain links TRBV4-3 to TRBJ2-3; D gene unclear. In DNA, the CDR3 is TGCGCCAGCAGCCAAAGAGGTGAAAGCACAGATACGCAGTATTTT. Its translation: CASSQRGESTDTQYF.